Listed below are T cell receptor beta chains from one sample, sequenced in a study of T cell responses to AZD1222 COVID-19 vaccine. Data came from immunoSEQ multiplex PCR; TCRdb stores just in-frame clones and leaves some out. The sample lists 200,000 or so clones; over 80% were seen once. Sequenced material: peripheral blood, taken on day 0 of MenACWY control vaccination. The receptors derive from an adult in good health. Each CDR3 is given with its conserved first and last residue. A D gene is named only where the DNA matches it firmly. Size is stated for part of the rows, as once, few or many counts, or as a class when the clone is expanded.

abundance	d_gene	v_gene	j_gene	CDR3nt	CDR3aa
once	TRBD2	TRBV7-3	TRBJ2-1	TGTGCCAGCAGCTTAACCCCCCTAGCGGGGGGGCCCAATGAGCAGTTCTTC	CASSLTPLAGGPNEQFF
.	.	TRBV9	TRBJ1-2	TGTGCCAGCAGCACCCACCCCGGGATTCCGAACTATGGCTACACCTTC	CASSTHPGIPNYGYTF
.	TRBD1	TRBV30	TRBJ1-4	TGTGCCTACCAACAGGGGGTCGAAAAACTGTTTTTT	CAYQQGVEKLFF
once	.	TRBV5-1	TRBJ1-4	TGCGCCAGCCAGGGTCCAAACGGTGAAAAACTGTTTTTT	CASQGPNGEKLFF
few	TRBD1	TRBV18	TRBJ1-5	TGTGCCAGCTCAGTGGGACAGGGACCCTTCGCTCAGCCCCAGCATTTT	CASSVGQGPFAQPQHF
.	.	TRBV27	TRBJ1-2	TGTGCCAGCAGTCCCGGAGTGAGAGACAATGGCTACACCTTC	CASSPGVRDNGYTF
.	.	TRBV27	TRBJ1-3	TGTGCCAGCGCCATGGGGGTTGGTGGAAACACCATATATTTT	CASAMGVGGNTIYF
.	TRBD1	TRBV4-2	TRBJ2-7	TGTGCCAGCAGCCAGGAACAGACAGGGGGCGGGTACGAGCAGTACTTC	CASSQEQTGGGYEQYF
.	.	TRBV7-2	TRBJ1-3	TGTGCCAGCAGCTTCGGGTCGACAACATCTGGAAACACCATATATTTT	CASSFGSTTSGNTIYF
once	.	TRBV9	TRBJ2-7	TGTGCCAGCAGCCCAAGGGGAGGATACGAGCAGTACTTC	CASSPRGGYEQYF
.	.	TRBV7-8	TRBJ2-3	TGTGCCAGCAGCTTATATACAGCCGGCGCAGATACGCAGTATTTT	CASSLYTAGADTQYF
once	TRBD1	TRBV5-4	TRBJ1-2	TGTGCCAGCAGCCACGACAGGGGGAGGTATGGCTACACCTTC	CASSHDRGRYGYTF
.	.	TRBV6-5	TRBJ2-3	TGTGCCAGCAGCGGGACTCCCCGAGACTCAGATACGCAGTATTTT	CASSGTPRDSDTQYF
.	.	TRBV9	TRBJ2-2	TGTGCCAGCAGCGTAGGGGAAGGAGTCGGGGAGCTGTTTTTT	CASSVGEGVGELFF
.	.	TRBV4-2	TRBJ2-7	TGTGCCAGCAGCCAGCAGAGCCCAGGGGATATGGGTTACGAGCAGTACTTC	CASSQQSPGDMGYEQYF
.	.	TRBV5-5	TRBJ2-5	TGTGCCAGCAACCCCGGGACGCAAGAGACCCAGTACTTC	CASNPGTQETQYF
few	.	TRBV4-1	TRBJ1-1	TGCGCCAGCAGCCGCGGACAATCCACTGAAGCTTTCTTT	CASSRGQSTEAFF
.	.	TRBV30	TRBJ2-2	TGTGCCTGGAGCGGTCGCGGGGAGCTGTTTTTT	CAWSGRGELFF
.	TRBD1	TRBV28	TRBJ2-5	TGTGCCAGCAGGCCGTCCGGGACAGGGGGACAAGAGACCCAGTACTTC	CASRPSGTGGQETQYF
few	.	TRBV30	TRBJ1-5	TGTGCCTGGAGCGCAGCAAGCAATCAGCCCCAGCATTTT	CAWSAASNQPQHF
.	.	TRBV4-2	TRBJ2-1	TGTGCCAGCAGCCAAAGCGGGAATGAGCAGTTCTTC	CASSQSGNEQFF
.	.	TRBV10-3	TRBJ1-2	TGTGCCAACGGGCCGGGACACGGCGACTATGGCTACACCTTC	CANGPGHGDYGYTF
once	.	TRBV28	TRBJ1-1	TGTGCCAGCATTGACGTCTCCGGGACTGAAGCTTTCTTT	CASIDVSGTEAFF
few	.	TRBV5-6	TRBJ2-7	TGTGCCAGCAGCTCGAACCTGAAGTACGAGCAGTACTTC	CASSSNLKYEQYF
once	TRBD1	TRBV9	TRBJ1-1	TGTGCCAGCAGCGAAGGACAGGTGAACACTGAAGCTTTCTTT	CASSEGQVNTEAFF
.	.	TRBV12-3/TRBV12-4	TRBJ2-1	TGTGCCAGCAGTTTATCTCGGGACAATGAGCAGTTCTTC	CASSLSRDNEQFF
.	TRBD1	TRBV28	TRBJ1-1	TGTGCCAGCATTCAGGGGGCCCGACTCGGGGGCACTGAAGCTTTCTTT	CASIQGARLGGTEAFF
.	TRBD1	TRBV6-2/TRBV6-3	TRBJ2-2	TGTGCCAGCAGCCAGGGACAGGGATGGACCGGGGAGCTGTTTTTT	CASSQGQGWTGELFF
.	.	TRBV6-5	TRBJ1-5	TGTGCCAGCAGACCGGACCATAGCAATCAGCCCCAGCATTTT	CASRPDHSNQPQHF
few	.	TRBV12-3/TRBV12-4	TRBJ1-2	TGTGCCAGCAGCAGGGAGGGGTATGGCTACACCTTC	CASSREGYGYTF
.	.	TRBV14	TRBJ2-2	TGTGCCAGCAGCCAAGATATGGTGGGGCAGGGAAGGACCGGGGAGCTGTTTTTT	CASSQDMVGQGRTGELFF
.	.	TRBV24-1	TRBJ2-1	TGTGCCACCGGCATCGGTCTCTACAATGAGCAGTTCTTC	CATGIGLYNEQFF
.	TRBD1	TRBV5-1	TRBJ1-6	TGCGCCAGCAGCTTAAGGCTGACGACAGGGCCGGGGAATTCACCCCTCCACTTT	CASSLRLTTGPGNSPLHF
.	.	TRBV6-4	TRBJ2-3	TGTGCCAGCAGTGACGCGGGCACAGATACGCAGTATTTT	CASSDAGTDTQYF
.	TRBD2	TRBV2	TRBJ2-1	TGTGCCAGCCAGGGGGGACTAGCGGGAGGAGGTGAGCAGTTCTTC	CASQGGLAGGGEQFF
.	.	TRBV18	TRBJ1-6	TGTGCCAGCCACGAGGGGGTAGGGAATTCACCCCTCCACTTT	CASHEGVGNSPLHF
.	TRBD1	TRBV30	TRBJ1-1	TGTGCCTGGATGGACAGGGCTAACACTGAAGCTTTCTTT	CAWMDRANTEAFF
.	.	TRBV28	TRBJ2-7	TGTGCCAGCAGTCTACAGGGTGGCGCCTACGAGCAGTACTTC	CASSLQGGAYEQYF
.	TRBD1	TRBV30	TRBJ2-3	TGTGCCCGTCAGGGACAGGCCACAGATACGCAGTATTTT	CARQGQATDTQYF
.	.	TRBV2	TRBJ1-5	TGTGCCAGCACCGGCCGGGGGAGTCAGCCCCAGCATTTT	CASTGRGSQPQHF
.	.	TRBV3-1/TRBV3-2	TRBJ2-7	TGTGCCAGCAGCCAAGGAGTCGGGACGTCCTACGAGCAGTACTTC	CASSQGVGTSYEQYF
.	.	TRBV27	TRBJ2-7	TGTGCCAGCAGTGGACAATACGAGCAGTACTTC	CASSGQYEQYF
.	TRBD1	TRBV14	TRBJ2-7	TGTGCCAGCAGCCAAGTACGGACAGGGACCTACGAGCAGTACTTC	CASSQVRTGTYEQYF